Included here is one T cell receptor beta chain sequence, with context. The junction had 8 bases not matched to a gene; V was cut back by 2 bases and J by 0 bases. Per the germline V gene, CDR1 is LGHDT and CDR2 is YNNKEL (reference sequence). This CDR3 is 19 amino acids long. This sample is part of a study of blood T cell repertoires in COVID-19. The overall study: COVID-19 samples, acute and convalescent, were from the United States, Italy and Spain. T cells, B-cell-depleted T cells, or PBMCs provided the cDNA or gDNA that served as material.

Original processing notes: Reference gene primers were amplified, and this amplification served to estimate nucleated cell counts. The assay was immunoSEQ multiplex PCR, and TCRdb's table has in-frame clones only and misses some. V, J and clone size are those of that table, while D and trimming were read from the DNA. This sample has 180,000 or so clones, with 82% found just once. This sequence was found in a woman in her sixties or seventies with acute or convalescent COVID-19. The sequenced sample was peripheral blood. V gene TRBV3-1 (or the pseudogene TRBV3-2) combines with J gene TRBJ2-1, with 12 bases lining up with TRBD2. The CDR3 DNA is TGTGCCAGCAGCCAACCCCCTAGCGGGAGGGGGTTCTCCTACAATGAGCAGTTCTTC. This codes for CASSQPPSGRGFSYNEQFF.